The 23 T cell receptor beta chains in this list originate from one sample, sequenced in a study of T cells in Graves' hyperthyroidism and ophthalmopathy. The investigators amplified TCR beta CDR3 regions from RNA transcripts. The HTBI set primed first-round TCR CDR3 RT-PCR. TCRdb reprocessed the multiplex PCR reads via MiXCR and lists one record per CDR3 protein. This table has hundreds of thousands of distinct CDR3 sequences, approximately 14% appearing once. What was sequenced was blood. Receptors originate from a woman in her 30s with Graves' hyperthyroidism.

This clonotype has only a few counts. J is TRBJ1-2 and V is TRBV5-4; unclear D gene. This CDR3 spans 13 amino acids. Per germline, CDR1 SGHNT and CDR2 YYREEE (reference sequence). Trimming pared 1 base from V and 8 bases from J, leaving 12 bases between. The CDR3 DNA follows: TGTGCCAGCAGCTTGCAAGAAAAGTACGGCTACACCTTC. Its protein is CASSLQEKYGYTF.

This clonotype showed up many times. The chain combines TRBV24-1 with TRBJ1-5; D is possibly TRBD1 (5 bases). The CDR3 is 14 amino acids. Germline CDR1 is KGHDR and CDR2 is SFDVKD. Trimming removed 10 bases from V and 6 bases from J, with 18 bases in between. CDR3 nucleotides: TGTGCCACGCGAGGGGCAGGATCGGGTCAGCCCCAGCATTTT. It codes for CATRGAGSGQPQHF.

V is TRBV15 and J is TRBJ2-7; D gene unclear. This CDR3 has 12 residues. The ends were cut back, 6 bases at V and 2 bases at J, with 8 bases in the middle. Germline CDR1 is LNHNV and CDR2 is YYDKDF (reference sequence). The DNA of the CDR3 is TGTGCCACCAGTACTAAAACCTACGAGCAGTACTTC. Translation: CATSTKTYEQYF.

This clonotype was observed many times. Here the CDR3 reads CASSPRGASGRNLGGNYEQYF. CDR3 DNA sequence: TGTGCCAGCAGTCCGCGAGGGGCTAGCGGGAGGAATCTTGGGGGAAACTACGAGCAGTACTTC. V gene TRBV28 combines with J gene TRBJ2-7; the match to TRBD2 covers 11 bases. V lost 5 bases, J lost 3 bases, and 24 bases stayed unmatched. Looked up from germline, CDR1 is MDHEN and CDR2 is SYDVKM. The CDR3 loop spans 21 amino acids.

This clonotype came up many times. The V gene is TRBV28, the J gene TRBJ1-6; no clear D. The germline V and J ends were trimmed by 6 bases and 7 bases, with 7 bases remaining between them. CDR3 length equals 12 residues. Germline CDR1 reads MDHEN; CDR2 reads SYDVKM. Here the CDR3 reads CASRQENSPLHF. The CDR3 coding sequence is TGTGCCAGCAGGCAGGAGAATTCACCCCTCCACTTT. The whole variable domain, filled in from reference TRBV28 and TRBJ1-6, reads DVKVTQSSRYLVKRTGEKVFLECVQDMDHENMFWYRQDPGLGLRLIYFSYDVKMKEKGDIPEGYSVSREKKERFSLILESASTNQTSMYLCASRQENSPLHFGNGTRLTVT.

The chain combines TRBV3-1 with TRBJ1-6; 8 bases map to TRBD1. The germline V gene has CDR1 LGHDT and CDR2 YNNKEL (reference sequence). The ends lost 1 base at V and 9 bases at J; junction bases unmatched: 5. This CDR3 has 15 residues. The CDR3 reads CASSQGRTGFSPLHF. The CDR3, as DNA: TGTGCCAGCAGCCAAGGCAGGACAGGGTTTTCACCCCTCCACTTT.

The chain links TRBV11-2 to TRBJ2-3, with TRBD2 as a possible D gene (6 bases). From germline, CDR1 is SGHAT and CDR2 FQNNGV. With 5 bases removed from V and 6 bases from J, the gap between germline ends came to 18 bases. This CDR3 is 15 amino acids long. CDR3 DNA: TGTGCCAGCAGCCCACAGCGGGCCTGGAGGGATACGCAGTATTTT. It encodes CASSPQRAWRDTQYF.

This CDR3 is CASSLSVFYEQYF. CDR3 DNA: TGTGCCAGCAGCTTATCTGTGTTCTACGAGCAGTACTTC. The chain couples TRBV7-2 to TRBJ2-7; D remains unclear. This CDR3 contains 13 residues. V gave up 2 bases and J gave up 3 bases, with 8 bases separating them. CDR1 and CDR2 (germline): SGHTA, FQGNSA.

This clonotype came up many times. J is TRBJ1-1 and V is TRBV12-3 or TRBV12-4, with D unresolved. This CDR3 is built from 13 residues. V gave up 8 bases and J gave up 3 bases, with 13 bases separating them. CDR3 nucleotides: TGTGCCAGCGGTAGCAGGTTGTACACTGAAGCTTTCTTT. Protein sequence: CASGSRLYTEAFF.

The J gene is TRBJ2-2, the V gene TRBV7-7; TRBD2 agrees at 8 bases. In germline, CDR1 is SSHAT, CDR2 FNYEAQ (reference sequence). The CDR3 covers 13 residues. The CDR3 coding sequence is TGTGCTGGGGTCCGGGGGGGGGCCGGGGAGCTGTTTTTT. Its translation is CAGVRGGAGELFF.

The V call is TRBV6-1, the J call TRBJ1-6; the D gene is possibly TRBD1 (6 bases). The germline V and J ends were trimmed by 6 bases and 10 bases, with 13 bases remaining between them. Germline V lookup: CDR1 MNHNS, CDR2 SASEGT. CDR3 length: 13 residues. The CDR3 DNA sequence: TGTGCCAGCAGCCGGGACATTGAGTCACCCCTCCACTTT. Protein sequence: CASSRDIESPLHF.

This chain uses TRBV29-1 with TRBJ2-7; D is possibly TRBD2 (6 bases). Trimming left V 8 bases short and J 1 base short, with 27 bases between. This CDR3 is built from 17 residues. The V gene's germline CDR1 is SQVTM and CDR2 ANQGSEA. In nucleotides, the CDR3 is TGCAGCCCCACACGGGACTTACCGACTCCCAAGTCCTACGAGCAGTACTTC. The encoded protein is CSPTRDLPTPKSYEQYF.

This clonotype was counted ten times or more. DNA for the CDR3: TGCGCCAGCACGGGTAACACAGATACGCAGTATTTT. Translated, it gives CASTGNTDTQYF. The genes are TRBV5-1 and TRBJ2-3; no definite D call. V was shortened by 6 bases and J by 2 bases, with 7 bases between the two germline ends. This CDR3 region has 12 residues. Germline assignment: CDR1 SGHRS and CDR2 YFSETQ. Full variable domain (remainder filled in from reference TRBV5-1 and TRBJ2-3): KAGVTQTPRYLIKTRGQQVTLSCSPISGHRSVSWYQQTPGQGLQFLFEYFSETQRNKGNFPGRFSGRQFSNSRSEMNVSTLELGDSALYLCASTGNTDTQYFGPGTRLTVL.

This clonotype came up a few times. CDR3 bases: TGTGCCAGCAGTCGACGGGACATCCCTTACAATGAGCAGTTCTTC. Translation: CASSRRDIPYNEQFF. This rearrangement joins TRBV7-9 to TRBJ2-1, with D maybe TRBD1 (6 bases). The CDR3 consists of 15 residues. CDR1 and CDR2 from the germline V gene are SEHNR and FQNEAQ (reference sequence). V was clipped by 6 bases and J by 4 bases, with 16 bases between them.

In this sample, this clonotype turned up many times. The chain recombines TRBV20-1 with TRBJ2-3; TRBD2 agrees at 9 bases. CDR1 is DFQATT, CDR2 SNEGSKA, per germline (reference sequence). CDR3 size: 17 residues. V trimming: 4 bases; J trimming: 0 bases; junction bases outside the gene matches: 11. The CDR3 coding sequence is TGCAGTGCTAACTACCCTCTAGCGGGGAAGAGCACAGATACGCAGTATTTT. Translating it yields CSANYPLAGKSTDTQYF.

This clonotype occurred many times. This chain joins TRBV9 and TRBJ1-1; D possibly corresponds to TRBD1 (5 bases). Per the germline V gene, CDR1 is SGDLS and CDR2 is YYNGEE. The germline V and J ends were trimmed by 4 bases and 6 bases, with 22 bases remaining between them. CDR3 length: 16 amino acids. The CDR3 DNA is TGTGCCAGCAGCCCGCCAGCGGGGCAGGGAGGCGCTGAAGCTTTCTTT. Protein sequence: CASSPPAGQGGAEAFF.

This clonotype was detected ten times or more. The chain couples TRBV6-5 to TRBJ1-2; no reliable D call. CDR3 length: 14 residues. CDR1 and CDR2 (germline): MNHEY, SVGAGI. Trimming stripped 4 bases from V and 0 bases from J, with 9 bases between. In nucleotides, the CDR3 is TGTGCCAGCAGTTCAGTGGAATCTAACTATGGCTACACCTTC. Translated, it gives CASSSVESNYGYTF.

This clonotype occurred many times. The rearrangement links TRBV12-3 or TRBV12-4 to TRBJ2-2; TRBD1 agrees at 8 bases. V lost 5 bases, J lost 6 bases, and 5 bases stayed unmatched. This CDR3 has 14 amino acids. For the CDR3, the DNA is TGTGCCAGCAGTGGCCAGGGGGCGTCCGGGGAGCTGTTTTTT. It yields the protein CASSGQGASGELFF.

This clonotype showed up many times. This chain joins TRBV28 and TRBJ2-1; 10 bases are shared with TRBD2. Germline V CDR1 and CDR2: MDHEN, SYDVKM. The junction had 10 bases not matched to a gene; V was cut back by 5 bases and J by 12 bases. The CDR3 totals 14 residues. This chain's CDR3 is CASSPPGLAIGQFF. The CDR3 bases are TGTGCCAGCAGTCCTCCGGGACTAGCGATAGGGCAGTTCTTC. The whole variable domain, remainder taken from reference TRBV28 and TRBJ2-1, is DVKVTQSSRYLVKRTGEKVFLECVQDMDHENMFWYRQDPGLGLRLIYFSYDVKMKEKGDIPEGYSVSREKKERFSLILESASTNQTSMYLCASSPPGLAIGQFFGPGTRLTVL.

This clonotype showed up many times. At one of its ends the junction is not consistent with the germline gene, which may arise from a read error. V usage is TRBV7-7 and J usage is TRBJ2-1, with 7 bases lining up with TRBD2. The V gene's germline CDR1 is SSHAT and CDR2 FNYEAQ (reference sequence). CDR3 size: 13 residues. The CDR3 spells CASSPRGSGEQFF. DNA of the CDR3: TGTGCTAGCAGCCCCCGCGGGAGCGGGGAGCAGTTCTTC.

The table lists this clonotype with a few counts. This sequence joins TRBV28 and TRBJ2-7, with a possible D match to TRBD2 (6 bases). Trimming removed 3 bases at V and 0 bases at J, with 15 bases between. CDR1 is MDHEN, CDR2 SYDVKM, per germline. The CDR3 totals 16 residues. The CDR3 coding sequence is TGTGCCAGCAGTTTGCCCGGGACTCCGGGCTCCTACGAGCAGTACTTC. Protein: CASSLPGTPGSYEQYF. Using reference TRBV28 and TRBJ2-7 for the parts outside the CDR3, the full variable domain is DVKVTQSSRYLVKRTGEKVFLECVQDMDHENMFWYRQDPGLGLRLIYFSYDVKMKEKGDIPEGYSVSREKKERFSLILESASTNQTSMYLCASSLPGTPGSYEQYFGPGTRLTVT.

The gene calls are TRBV7-2 and TRBJ2-7, with a weak D call TRBD1 (6 bases). Per germline, CDR1 SGHTA and CDR2 FQGNSA. The CDR3 spans 15 residues. V shed 0 bases and J shed 3 bases, with 12 bases lying between them. This CDR3 is CASSLAAGTLYEQYF. The CDR3 DNA is TGTGCCAGCAGCTTAGCGGCCGGGACACTCTACGAGCAGTACTTC.

In its sample, this clonotype was seen a few times. This sequence joins TRBV20-1 and TRBJ2-3, with D hard to call. Germline V lookup: CDR1 DFQATT, CDR2 SNEGSKA (reference sequence). Trimming cost V 7 bases and J 2 bases, with 7 bases left between them. CDR3 length equals 11 residues. The CDR3: CSVKYTDTQYF. CDR3 sequence (DNA): TGCAGTGTGAAATACACAGATACGCAGTATTTT.